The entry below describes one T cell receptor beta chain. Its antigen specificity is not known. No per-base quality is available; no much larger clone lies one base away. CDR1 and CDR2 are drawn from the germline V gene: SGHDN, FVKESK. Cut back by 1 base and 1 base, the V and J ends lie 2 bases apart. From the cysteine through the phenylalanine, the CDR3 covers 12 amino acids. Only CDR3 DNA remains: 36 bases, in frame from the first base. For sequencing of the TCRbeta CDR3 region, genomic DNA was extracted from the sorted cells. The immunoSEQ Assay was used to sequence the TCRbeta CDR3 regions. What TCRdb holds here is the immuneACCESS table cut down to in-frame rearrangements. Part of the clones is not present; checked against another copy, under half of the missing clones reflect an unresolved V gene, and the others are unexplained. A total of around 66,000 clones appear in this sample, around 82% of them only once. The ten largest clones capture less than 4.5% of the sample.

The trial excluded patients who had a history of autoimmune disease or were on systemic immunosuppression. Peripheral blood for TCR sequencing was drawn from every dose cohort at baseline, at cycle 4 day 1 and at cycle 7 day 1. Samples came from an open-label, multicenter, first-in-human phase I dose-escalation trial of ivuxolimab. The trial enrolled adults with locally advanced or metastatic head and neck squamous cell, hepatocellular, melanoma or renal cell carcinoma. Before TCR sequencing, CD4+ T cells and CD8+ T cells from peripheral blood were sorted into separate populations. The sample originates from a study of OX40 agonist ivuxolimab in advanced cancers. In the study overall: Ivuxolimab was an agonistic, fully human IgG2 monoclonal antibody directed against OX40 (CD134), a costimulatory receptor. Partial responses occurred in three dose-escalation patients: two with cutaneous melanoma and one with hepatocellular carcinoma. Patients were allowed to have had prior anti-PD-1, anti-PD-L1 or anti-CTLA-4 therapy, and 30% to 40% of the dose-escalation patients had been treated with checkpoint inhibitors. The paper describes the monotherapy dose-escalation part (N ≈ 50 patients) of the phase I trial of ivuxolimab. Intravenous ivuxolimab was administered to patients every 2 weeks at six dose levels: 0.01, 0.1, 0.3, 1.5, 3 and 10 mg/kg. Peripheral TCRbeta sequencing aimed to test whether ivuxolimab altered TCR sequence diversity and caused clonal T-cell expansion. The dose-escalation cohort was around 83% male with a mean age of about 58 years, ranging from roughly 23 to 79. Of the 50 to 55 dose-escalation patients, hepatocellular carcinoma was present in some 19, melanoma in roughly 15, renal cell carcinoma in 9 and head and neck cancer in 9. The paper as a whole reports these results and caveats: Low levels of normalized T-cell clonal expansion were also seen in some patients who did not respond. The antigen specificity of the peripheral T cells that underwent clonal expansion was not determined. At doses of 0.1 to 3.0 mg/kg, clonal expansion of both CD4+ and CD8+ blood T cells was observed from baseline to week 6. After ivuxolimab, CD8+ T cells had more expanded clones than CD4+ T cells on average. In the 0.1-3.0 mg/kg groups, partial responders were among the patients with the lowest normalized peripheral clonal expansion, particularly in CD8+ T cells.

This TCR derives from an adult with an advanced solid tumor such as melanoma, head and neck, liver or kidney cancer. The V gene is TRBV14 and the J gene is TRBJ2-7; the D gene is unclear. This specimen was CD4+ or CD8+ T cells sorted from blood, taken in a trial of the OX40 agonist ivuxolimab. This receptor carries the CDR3 CASSQVSYEQYF. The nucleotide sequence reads TGTGCCAGCAGCCAAGTATCCTACGAGCAGTACTTC.